This T cell receptor (beta chain) appears in the sequencing data of a study of control samples from healthy donors and cancer patients. Here immunoSEQ multiplex PCR was the method, and the copy in TCRdb shows in-frame clones only, minus some. The table lists 150,000 to 200,000 clones, 80% to 90% of them singletons. This clone appeared a single time. CDR3 length: 14 residues. V gene TRBV21-1 combines with J gene TRBJ2-5. TRBV21-1 is a listed pseudogene. The receptor was derived from a woman aged 30 to 39 in good health. Sequencing was done on a sample of blood. The CDR3 protein is CASSKEGDAETQYF. As DNA, the CDR3 is TGTGCCAGCAGCAAAGAAGGGGACGCGGAGACCCAGTACTTC.